Below, 20 T cell receptor beta chains from the same sample are listed, as sequenced in a study of shared clonotypes between healthy human individuals (dated by TCRdb to the early 2020s). CD8 naive samples were obtained by positive selection for CCR7 among CD45RO-negative cells, yielding a CD45RA+CCR7+ population from which TemRA cells were excluded. The library was prepared using the immunoSEQ multiplex PCR assay. Not all clones reach the TCRdb copy of this immuneACCESS table, which keeps in-frame sequences only. Checked studies attribute under half of the gap to unresolved V genes and leave the rest unexplained. This sample has about 580,000 clones in its table, and nearly 98% of those were observed once. The ten biggest clones cover 0.3% of the sample. Sample: naive CD8+ T cells sorted from blood. Taken with the paper, the label for cell subset or site translates to: CD45RA+CCR7+. These receptors all stem from a man aged 25 to 40 in good health.

The rearrangement uses TRBV7-9 and TRBJ2-6; possibly TRBD1 or TRBD2 for D (5 bases each). The CDR3 totals 13 residues. The germline CDR1 and CDR2 sequences are SEHNR and FQNEAQ (reference sequence). Trimming left V 11 bases short and J 3 bases short, with 11 bases between. The CDR3, as DNA: TGTGCCGGGGGTTCTCTTGGGGCCAACGTCCTGACTTTC. Protein sequence: CAGGSLGANVLTF.

This chain joins TRBV7-9 and TRBJ2-7; no clear D gene. Trimming pared 2 bases from V and 6 bases from J, leaving 11 bases between. The CDR3 is 13 residues long. Germline-derived CDR1 and CDR2 are SEHNR and FQNEAQ (reference sequence). CDR3 residues: CASSLKVTREQYF. In nucleotides, the CDR3 is TGTGCCAGCAGCTTAAAGGTGACACGCGAGCAGTACTTC.

This clone was seen more than once but under ten times. A read error is likely, as this CDR3 ends without the conserved phenylalanine or tryptophan. It is unclear where the CDR3 begins or ends on the DNA, so no DNA is shown, and the CDR3 is as TCRdb lists it. This chain uses TRBV21-1 with TRBJ2-7. TRBV21-1 is a pseudogene segment. The CDR3 comprises 8 residues, both ends counted. CDR3 sequence reads: CATDMGSP.

V is TRBV19 and J is TRBJ1-1; no clear D gene. This CDR3 spans 13 amino acids. From germline, CDR1 is LNHDA and CDR2 SQIVND (reference sequence). Deletions cut 3 bases from V and 1 base from J, with 6 bases between. The CDR3 bases are TGTGCCAGTAGTATGACCAAGAACACTGAAGCTTTCTTT. Its protein product is CASSMTKNTEAFF. The full variable domain, rest sourced from reference TRBV19 and TRBJ1-1, is DGGITQSPKYLFRKEGQNVTLSCEQNLNHDAMYWYRQDPGQGLRLIYYSQIVNDFQKGDIAEGYSVSREKKESFPLTVTSAQKNPTAFYLCASSMTKNTEAFFGQGTRLTVV.

This chain connects TRBV27 to TRBJ2-3; no firm D call. Trimming shortened V by 7 bases and J by 3 bases, and 11 bases separated the two germline ends. CDR1 is MNHEY and CDR2 is SMNVEV in the germline V gene (reference sequence). The CDR3 has 13 residues. Written as DNA, the CDR3 is TGTGCCAGCACCCACTATGGGACAGATACGCAGTATTTT. Translating gives CASTHYGTDTQYF.

The V call is TRBV28, the J call TRBJ1-1, with D hard to call. V dropped 6 bases and J dropped 1 base, with 18 bases sitting between them. This CDR3 has 16 amino acids. CDR1 is MDHEN, CDR2 SYDVKM, per germline. CDR3 DNA: TGTGCCAGCAGGCCCCCCCCCGAGGTGGGGAACACTGAAGCTTTCTTT. Translating it yields CASRPPPEVGNTEAFF.

The chain is built from TRBV6-5 and TRBJ2-1; tentatively, D is TRBD2 (5 bases). The V end lost 3 bases, the J end lost 8 bases, and 11 bases lay between the germline ends. CDR3 length equals 13 residues. Germline loops: CDR1 MNHEY, CDR2 SVGAGI. The CDR3 spells CASSYLTGYEQFF. The CDR3 DNA sequence: TGTGCCAGCAGTTATTTGACGGGATATGAGCAGTTCTTC.

The chain recombines TRBV7-8 with TRBJ2-7; tentative D call: TRBD1 (6 bases). The CDR3 consists of 14 residues. Trimming took 1 base from V and 7 from J, leaving 14 bases between them. Germline CDR1 and CDR2: SGHVS and FQNEAQ. The CDR3 sequence is CASSLEGNRAEQYF. CDR3 nucleotide sequence: TGTGCCAGCAGCTTAGAGGGAAACAGGGCAGAGCAGTACTTC.

This chain joins TRBV27 and TRBJ2-3; 10 bases line up with TRBD2. V shed 5 bases, J shed 5 bases, and the junction held 7 bases outside the gene matches. CDR3 length equals 15 residues. CDR1 is MNHEY, CDR2 SMNVEV, per germline (reference sequence). In DNA form, the CDR3 reads TGTGCCAGCAGTGGAGCGGGAGGGCCAAAAGATACGCAGTATTTT. Translation gives CASSGAGGPKDTQYF.

This chain joins TRBV5-8 and TRBJ2-7; D gene unclear. Per germline, CDR1 SGHTS and CDR2 YDEGEE. There are 14 residues in the CDR3. V was shortened by 6 bases and J by 3 bases, with 16 bases between the two germline ends. CDR3 in amino acids: CASISRFGHYEQYF. DNA for the CDR3: TGTGCCAGCATAAGTAGGTTCGGGCACTACGAGCAGTACTTC.

This sequence joins TRBV13 and TRBJ2-7; TRBD2 matches 16 bases. The ends lost 3 bases at V and 6 bases at J; junction bases unmatched: 2. Germline V gene lookup returns CDR1 PRHDT and CDR2 FYEKMQ (reference sequence). This CDR3 comprises 15 residues. The chain's CDR3 is CASSFGTSGRGEQYF. Here the CDR3 DNA reads TGTGCCAGCAGCTTCGGGACTAGCGGGAGGGGCGAGCAGTACTTC.

The chain recombines TRBV11-2 with TRBJ2-1, with 10 bases identical to TRBD2. Germline V gives CDR1 SGHAT, CDR2 FQNNGV. The CDR3 has 17 amino acids. The V segment lost 5 bases and the J segment 3 bases; nucleotides outside the gene matches: 10. CDR3 protein: CASSPRSGRGSYNEQFF. CDR3 nucleotide sequence: TGTGCCAGCAGCCCTAGGAGCGGGAGGGGAAGCTACAATGAGCAGTTCTTC.

The chain links TRBV5-1 to TRBJ2-3; tentatively, D is TRBD1 (6 bases). Looked up from germline, CDR1 is SGHRS and CDR2 is YFSETQ. The V gene lost 2 bases and the J gene lost 9 bases, with 16 bases spanning the gap. The CDR3 covers 14 residues. CDR3 in DNA: TGCGCCAGCAGCTTAGCCCGGGACACGATCACGCAGTATTTT. This sequence encodes CASSLARDTITQYF. The full variable domain, with the rest looked up from reference TRBV5-1 and TRBJ2-3, is KAGVTQTPRYLIKTRGQQVTLSCSPISGHRSVSWYQQTPGQGLQFLFEYFSETQRNKGNFPGRFSGRQFSNSRSEMNVSTLELGDSALYLCASSLARDTITQYFGPGTRLTVL.

The CDR3 DNA reads TGCAGCGTTTTCTCGTCCACTGGGACCGGGGAGCTGTTTTTT. Translating gives CSVFSSTGTGELFF. This chain connects TRBV29-1 to TRBJ2-2, with D hard to call. The germline gives CDR1 SQVTM, CDR2 ANQGSEA. This CDR3 region has 14 residues. The V end lost 5 bases, the J end lost 5 bases, and 15 bases lay between the germline ends.

In its sample, this clone was seen once. This chain joins TRBV6-1 and TRBJ1-3, with TRBD1 as a possible D gene (5 bases). Trimming took 6 bases from V and 3 from J, leaving 12 bases between them. Germline loops: CDR1 MNHNS, CDR2 SASEGT. There are 14 residues in the CDR3. CDR3 DNA sequence: TGTGCCAGCAGGGGAGGGGAGGGTGGAAACACCATATATTTT. Translated, it gives CASRGGEGGNTIYF.

The chain carries TRBV7-2 and TRBJ2-2; no clear D. CDR1 SGHTA and CDR2 FQGNSA come from the germline V gene. The V end lost 1 base, the J end lost 4 bases, and 10 bases lay between the germline ends. The CDR3 is made up of 15 amino acids. The CDR3 sequence is CASSLGLLSTGELFF. The CDR3 DNA follows: TGTGCCAGCAGCTTAGGGCTACTGAGCACCGGGGAGCTGTTTTTT.

V gene TRBV10-2 combines with J gene TRBJ1-5; TRBD1 agrees at 9 bases. Trimming cost V 6 bases and J 0 bases; bases outside gene matches: 9. Germline V gene sequence: CDR1 WSHSY, CDR2 SAAADI. The CDR3 sequence is 17 residues long. The CDR3 DNA follows: TGCGCCAGCAGACGGACAGGGGACGCCTATAGCAATCAGCCCCAGCATTTT. It translates to CASRRTGDAYSNQPQHF.

The chain joins TRBV30 to TRBJ2-7; 7 nucleotides match TRBD2. Germline V lookup: CDR1 GTSNPN, CDR2 SVGIG (reference sequence). V lost 5 bases and J lost 6; bases outside the gene matches: 10. The CDR3 sequence is 13 residues long. The CDR3, as DNA: TGTGCCTGGGAGGAGGGAGGGCCGCCCGAGCAGTACTTC. It yields the protein CAWEEGGPPEQYF. Full variable domain (missing parts from reference TRBV30 and TRBJ2-7): SQTIHQWPATLVQPVGSPLSLECTVEGTSNPNLYWYRQAAGRGLQLLFYSVGIGQISSEVPQNLSASRPQDRQFILSSKKLLLSDSGFYLCAWEEGGPPEQYFGPGTRLTVT.

The chain joins TRBV5-1 to TRBJ2-7, with 7 bases aligning to TRBD2. Per germline, CDR1 SGHRS and CDR2 YFSETQ. This CDR3 is 15 amino acids long. V gave up 3 bases and J gave up 2 bases; unmatched junction bases: 8. CDR3 protein: CASSYLAEGTYEQYF. CDR3 DNA: TGCGCCAGCAGCTATCTAGCGGAGGGGACCTACGAGCAGTACTTC.

This chain connects TRBV5-5 to TRBJ1-5, with D unclear. The CDR3 spans 15 residues. Germline CDR1 and CDR2: SGHKS and YYEKEE (reference sequence). V was clipped by 0 bases and J by 0 bases, with 7 bases between them. CDR3 bases: TGTGCCAGCAGCTTGGGGCACTATAGCAATCAGCCCCAGCATTTT. Amino acid sequence: CASSLGHYSNQPQHF. Drawing the rest from reference TRBV5-5 and TRBJ1-5, the complete variable domain is DAGVTQSPTHLIKTRGQQVTLRCSPISGHKSVSWYQQVLGQGPQFIFQYYEKEERGRGNFPDRFSARQFPNYSSELNVNALLLGDSALYLCASSLGHYSNQPQHFGDGTRLSIL.